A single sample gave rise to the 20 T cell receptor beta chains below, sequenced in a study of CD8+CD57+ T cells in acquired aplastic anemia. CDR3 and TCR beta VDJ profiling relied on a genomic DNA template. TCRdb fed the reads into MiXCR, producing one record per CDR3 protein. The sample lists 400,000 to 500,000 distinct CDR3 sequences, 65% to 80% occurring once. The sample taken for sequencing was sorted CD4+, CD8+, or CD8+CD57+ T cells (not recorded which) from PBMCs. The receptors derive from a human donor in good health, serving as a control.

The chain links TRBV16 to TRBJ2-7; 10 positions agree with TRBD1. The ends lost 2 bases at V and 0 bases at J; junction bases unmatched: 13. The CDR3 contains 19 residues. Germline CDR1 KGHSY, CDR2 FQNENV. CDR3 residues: CASSQRRSLRQGASYEQYF. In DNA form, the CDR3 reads TGTGCCAGCAGCCAAAGGAGGAGCTTACGACAGGGGGCCTCCTACGAGCAGTACTTC.

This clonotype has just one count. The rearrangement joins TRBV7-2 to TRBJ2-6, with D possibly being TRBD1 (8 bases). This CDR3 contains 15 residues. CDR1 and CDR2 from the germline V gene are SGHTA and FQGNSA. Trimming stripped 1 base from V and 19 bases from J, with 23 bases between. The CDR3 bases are TGTGCCAGCAGCTTAGTAGACAGGGGAGGGAACACCCAAACTTTC. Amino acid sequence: CASSLVDRGGNTQTF.

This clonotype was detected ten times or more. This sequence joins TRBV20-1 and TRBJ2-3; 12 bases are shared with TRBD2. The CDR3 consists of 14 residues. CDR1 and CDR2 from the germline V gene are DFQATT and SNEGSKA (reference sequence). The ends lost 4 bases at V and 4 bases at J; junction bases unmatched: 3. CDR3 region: CSATSGGAADTQYF. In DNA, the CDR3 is TGCAGTGCTACTAGCGGGGGGGCAGCAGATACGCAGTATTTT.

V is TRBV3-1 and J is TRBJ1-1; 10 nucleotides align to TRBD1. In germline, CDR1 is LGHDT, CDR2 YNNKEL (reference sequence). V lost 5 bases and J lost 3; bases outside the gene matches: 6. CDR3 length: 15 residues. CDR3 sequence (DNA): TGTGCCAGCAGCTCCAGGGGGACAGGGGACACTGAAGCTTTCTTT. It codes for CASSSRGTGDTEAFF.

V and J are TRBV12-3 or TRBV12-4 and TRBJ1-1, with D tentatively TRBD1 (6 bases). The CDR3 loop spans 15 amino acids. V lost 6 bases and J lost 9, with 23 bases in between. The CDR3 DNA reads TGTGCCAGCAGCCGACCGGCGGGCGGGGGCCCGAAAGCTTTCTTT. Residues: CASSRPAGGGPKAFF.

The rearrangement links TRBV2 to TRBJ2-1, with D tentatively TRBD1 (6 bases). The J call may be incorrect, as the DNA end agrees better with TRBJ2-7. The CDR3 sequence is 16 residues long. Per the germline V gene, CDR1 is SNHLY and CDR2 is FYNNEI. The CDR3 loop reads CASSQDHFRGQYEQYF. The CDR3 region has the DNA TGTGCCAGCAGCCAAGATCATTTCAGGGGTCAATACGAGCAGTACTTC.

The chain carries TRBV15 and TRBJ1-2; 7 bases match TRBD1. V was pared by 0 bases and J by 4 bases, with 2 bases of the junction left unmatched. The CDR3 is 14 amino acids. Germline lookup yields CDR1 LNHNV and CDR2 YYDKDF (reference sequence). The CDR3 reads CATSRDAGGYGYTF. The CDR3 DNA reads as TGTGCCACCAGCAGAGATGCAGGGGGCTATGGCTACACCTTC.

The DNA for the CDR3 is TGCAGTGCTCCGGGACAGGGCAGCGACTCACCCCTCCACTTT. Amino acid sequence: CSAPGQGSDSPLHF. This chain uses TRBV20-1 with TRBJ1-6; 9 positions match TRBD1. V dropped 5 bases and J dropped 10; count of bases not matched to a gene: 9. The CDR3 is 14 residues long. Per the germline V gene, CDR1 is DFQATT and CDR2 is SNEGSKA (reference sequence).

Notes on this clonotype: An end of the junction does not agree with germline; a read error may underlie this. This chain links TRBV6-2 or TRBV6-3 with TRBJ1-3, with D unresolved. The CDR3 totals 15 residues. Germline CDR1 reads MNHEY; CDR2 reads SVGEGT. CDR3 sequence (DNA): TGTGCCGGCAGGATTTCAGCCAGCTCTGGAAACACCATATATTTT. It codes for CAGRISASSGNTIYF.

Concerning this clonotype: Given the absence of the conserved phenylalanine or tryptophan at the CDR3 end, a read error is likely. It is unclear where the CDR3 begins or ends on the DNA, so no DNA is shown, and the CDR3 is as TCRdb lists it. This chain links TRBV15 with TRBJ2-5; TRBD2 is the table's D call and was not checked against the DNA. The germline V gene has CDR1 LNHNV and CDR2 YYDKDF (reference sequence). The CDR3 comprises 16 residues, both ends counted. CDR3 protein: CATSITRPLRGYTLCS.

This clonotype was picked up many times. CDR3 sequence reads: CAISEYRPGANTEAFF. The CDR3 bases are TGTGCCATCAGTGAGTATCGTCCGGGAGCGAACACTGAAGCTTTCTTT. V and J are TRBV10-3 and TRBJ1-1; no reliable D call. The V end was cut by 1 base, the J end by 1 base, with 13 bases between. The CDR3 extends over 16 amino acids. CDR1 is ENHRY, CDR2 SYGVKD, per germline.

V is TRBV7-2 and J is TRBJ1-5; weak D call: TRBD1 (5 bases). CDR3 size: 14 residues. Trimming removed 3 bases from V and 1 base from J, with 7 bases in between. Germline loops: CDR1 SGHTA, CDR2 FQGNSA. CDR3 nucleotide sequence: TGTGCCAGCAGCTTTCGGGGGAGCAATCAGCCCCAGCATTTT. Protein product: CASSFRGSNQPQHF. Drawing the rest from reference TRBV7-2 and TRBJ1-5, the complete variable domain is GAGVSQSPSNKVTEKGKDVELRCDPISGHTALYWYRQSLGQGLEFLIYFQGNSAPDKSGLPSDRFSAERTGGSVSTLTIQRTQQEDSAVYLCASSFRGSNQPQHFGDGTRLSIL.

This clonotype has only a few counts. The CDR3 DNA sequence: TGTGCCACCAGCAGAGATTTTTTGGCAGGGGAGCTGTTTTTT. Translated, it gives CATSRDFLAGELFF. J is TRBJ2-2 and V is TRBV15, with unresolved D. Germline loops: CDR1 LNHNV, CDR2 YYDKDF (reference sequence). The CDR3 runs 14 residues. Trimming took 0 bases from V and 8 from J, leaving 10 bases between them.

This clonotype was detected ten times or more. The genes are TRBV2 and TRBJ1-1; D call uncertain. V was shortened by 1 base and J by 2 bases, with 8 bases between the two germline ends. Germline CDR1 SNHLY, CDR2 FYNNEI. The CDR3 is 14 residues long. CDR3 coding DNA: TGTGCCAGCAGTGAAGAGGGAGACAACACTGAAGCTTTCTTT. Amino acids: CASSEEGDNTEAFF.

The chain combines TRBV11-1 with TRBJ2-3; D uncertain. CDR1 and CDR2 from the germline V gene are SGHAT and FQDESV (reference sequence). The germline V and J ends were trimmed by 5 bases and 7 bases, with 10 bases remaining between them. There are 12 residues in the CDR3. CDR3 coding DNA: TGTGCCAGCAGCGTGGACGCGAATACGCAGTATTTT. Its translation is CASSVDANTQYF. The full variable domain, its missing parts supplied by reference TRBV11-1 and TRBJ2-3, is EAEVAQSPRYKITEKSQAVAFWCDPISGHATLYWYRQILGQGPELLVQFQDESVVDDSQLPKDRFSAERLKGVDSTLKIQPAELGDSAMYLCASSVDANTQYFGPGTRLTVL.

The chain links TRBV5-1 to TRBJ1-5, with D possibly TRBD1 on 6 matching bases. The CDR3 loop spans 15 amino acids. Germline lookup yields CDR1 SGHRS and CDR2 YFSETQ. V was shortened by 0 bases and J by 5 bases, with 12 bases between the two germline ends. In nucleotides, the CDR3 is TGCGCCAGCAGCTTGGGGGTACAGGGAGATCAGCCCCAGCATTTT. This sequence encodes CASSLGVQGDQPQHF.

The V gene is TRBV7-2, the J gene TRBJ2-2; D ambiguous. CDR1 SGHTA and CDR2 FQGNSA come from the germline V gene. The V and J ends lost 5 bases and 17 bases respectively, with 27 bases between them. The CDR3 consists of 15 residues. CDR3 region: CASSLRQFNLREVFF. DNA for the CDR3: TGTGCCAGCAGCCTGCGGCAGTTTAACCTACGAGAGGTATTTTTT.

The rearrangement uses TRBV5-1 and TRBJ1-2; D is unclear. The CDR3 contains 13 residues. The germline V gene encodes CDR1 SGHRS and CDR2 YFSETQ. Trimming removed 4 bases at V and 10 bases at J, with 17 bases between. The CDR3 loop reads CASSPAGDEHYTF. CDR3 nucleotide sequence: TGCGCCAGCAGCCCCGCAGGAGACGAGCACTACACCTTC.

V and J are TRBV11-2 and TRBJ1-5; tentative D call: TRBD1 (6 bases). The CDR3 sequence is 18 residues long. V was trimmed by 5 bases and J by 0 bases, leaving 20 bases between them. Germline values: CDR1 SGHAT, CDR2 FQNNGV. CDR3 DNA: TGTGCCAGCAGCCCGCCGACAGGAGGGTGGCATAGCAATCAGCCCCAGCATTTT. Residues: CASSPPTGGWHSNQPQHF.

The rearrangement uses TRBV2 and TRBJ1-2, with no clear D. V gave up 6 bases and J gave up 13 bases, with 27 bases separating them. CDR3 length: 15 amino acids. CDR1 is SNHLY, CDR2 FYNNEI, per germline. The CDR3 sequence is CASSVGPPGGSDSTF. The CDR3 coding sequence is TGTGCCAGCAGCGTAGGGCCACCGGGAGGCTCAGACTCCACCTTC.